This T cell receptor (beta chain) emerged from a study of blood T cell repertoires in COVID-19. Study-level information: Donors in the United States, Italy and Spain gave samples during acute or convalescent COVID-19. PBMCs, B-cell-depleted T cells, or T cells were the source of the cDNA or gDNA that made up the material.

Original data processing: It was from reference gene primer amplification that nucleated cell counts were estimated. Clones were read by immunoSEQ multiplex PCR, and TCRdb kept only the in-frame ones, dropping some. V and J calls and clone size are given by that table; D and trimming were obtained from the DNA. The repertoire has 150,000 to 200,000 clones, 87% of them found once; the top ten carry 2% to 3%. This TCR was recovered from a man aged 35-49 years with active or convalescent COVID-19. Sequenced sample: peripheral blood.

The CDR3 DNA sequence: TGTGCCAGCAGCCAGACAGGGGGCTTGAACACTGAAGCTTTCTTT. Translated, it gives CASSQTGGLNTEAFF. The chain uses TRBV5-6 and TRBJ1-1; 10 bases agree with TRBD1. Germline V lookup: CDR1 SGHDT, CDR2 YYEEEE. The CDR3 totals 15 residues. V lost 4 bases, J lost 0 bases, and 3 bases stayed unmatched.